The entry below gives a single T cell receptor beta chain sequence along with its context. Authors' analysis steps: Scientists estimated how many nucleated cells there were by amplifying reference gene primers. The protocol was immunoSEQ multiplex PCR, while the TCRdb copy is restricted to in-frame clones and leaves out a portion. V and J calls and clone size come straight from that table; D and trimming were deduced from the DNA. The data show approximately 26,000 clones, 85% to 95% seen once. This entry is derived from a study of blood T cell repertoires in COVID-19. Study-wide context: T cells, B-cell-depleted T cells, or PBMCs provided the cDNA or gDNA that served as material.

The origin of this receptor is a human donor in a cohort sampled during active COVID-19. Sequenced input: peripheral blood.

The CDR3 loop is CASSSGTGVVYGYTF. The CDR3 DNA follows: TGTGCCAGCAGCTCCGGGACAGGGGTTGTCTATGGCTACACCTTC. This chain joins TRBV28 and TRBJ1-2, with 10 bases matching TRBD1. Germline-derived CDR1 and CDR2 are MDHEN and SYDVKM. V shed 6 bases and J 4 bases; nucleotides not matched to a gene: 8. This CDR3 spans 15 amino acids.